This is a list of T cell receptor beta chains from one sample in a study of T cell repertoires in cytomegalovirus infection. Using its own MiXCR run on the reads, TCRdb lists one record per CDR3 protein. The sample records fewer than 550,000 distinct CDR3 sequences, 25% to 40% being singletons. Specimen: PBMCs. The receptors shown here come from a human donor in good health (CMV status not recorded). Some clones in this sample may be carry-over from other donors' samples. CDR3s include the opening cysteine and the closing phenylalanine or tryptophan. A D gene is named only where the DNA matches it firmly. Where a row states a size, it is once, few, many or the class of an expanded clone; other rows omit it.

TRBD1	few	TRBV6-1	TRBJ1-2	CASRGDSTSNYGYTF	TGTGCCAGCAGAGGGGACAGCACTTCTAACTATGGCTACACCTTC
NA	NA	TRBV7-2	TRBJ2-5	CASSLDPRETQYF	TGTGCCAGCAGCTTAGACCCCCGGGAGACCCAGTACTTC
NA	few	TRBV27	TRBJ1-1	CASSYGAEAFF	TGTGCCAGCAGTTATGGAGCTGAAGCTTTCTTT
NA	NA	TRBV28	TRBJ2-7	CASRPGQKMGEQSF	TGTGCCAGCCGGCCCGGACAGAAAATGGGAGAGCAGTCCTTC
NA	few	TRBV28	TRBJ2-3	CASSLIRDPDTQYF	TGTGCCAGCAGTTTAATCAGGGACCCAGATACGCAGTATTTT
NA	NA	TRBV23-1	TRBJ1-1	CASRVTGANTEAFF	TGCGCCAGCAGAGTAACTGGGGCGAACACTGAAGCTTTCTTT
NA	few	TRBV7-2	TRBJ2-7	CASSPMRSGSHEQYF	TGTGCCAGCAGCCCCATGAGGTCGGGATCCCACGAGCAGTACTTC
NA	NA	TRBV19	TRBJ1-1	CATRQDFMNTEAFF	TGTGCCACCAGACAGGACTTCATGAACACTGAAGCTTTCTTT
TRBD1	NA	TRBV24-1	TRBJ2-1	CATSDLQGAREQFF	TGTGCCACCAGTGATTTACAGGGGGCACGCGAGCAGTTCTTC
TRBD2	few	TRBV9	TRBJ2-2	CASSVGERDRTGELFF	TGTGCCAGCAGCGTAGGCGAGCGGGATCGTACCGGGGAGCTGTTTTTT
TRBD1	NA	TRBV7-2	TRBJ2-3	CASSQGQGFADTQYF	TGTGCCAGCAGTCAGGGACAGGGGTTTGCAGATACGCAGTATTTT
NA	NA	TRBV10-3	TRBJ2-3	CAISGYIFPDTQYF	TGTGCCATCAGTGGATATATCTTCCCAGATACGCAGTATTTT
NA	few	TRBV6-1	TRBJ2-6	CASKGGGTGANVLTF	TGTGCCAGCAAGGGGGGGGGAACTGGGGCCAACGTCCTGACTTTC
TRBD1	NA	TRBV19	TRBJ2-1	CASSIPGQDNEQFF	TGTGCCAGTAGTATCCCGGGACAGGACAATGAGCAGTTCTTC
NA	many	TRBV19	TRBJ2-2	CASSITSRVSNTGELFF	TGTGCCAGTAGTATTACGTCCAGGGTTTCGAACACCGGGGAGCTGTTTTTT
NA	few	TRBV6-1	TRBJ2-5	CASVIQGRETQYF	TGTGCCAGCGTTATTCAGGGAAGAGAGACCCAGTACTTC
NA	NA	TRBV12-3/TRBV12-4	TRBJ2-5	CASSLGGGAKETQYF	TGTGCCAGCAGTCTCGGTGGGGGGGCCAAAGAGACCCAGTACTTC
NA	few	TRBV20-1	TRBJ2-3	CSAPRSIRTSTDTQYF	TGCAGTGCTCCTCGATCTATTCGTACTAGCACAGATACGCAGTATTTT
TRBD1	many	TRBV7-6	TRBJ2-1	CASSPRGQGFYEQFF	TGTGCCAGCAGCCCACGCGGACAGGGGTTCTACGAGCAGTTCTTC
NA	many	TRBV11-2	TRBJ2-6	CASGPGANVLTF	TGTGCCAGCGGCCCTGGGGCCAACGTCCTGACTTTC
NA	few	TRBV27	TRBJ2-1	CASSFWDTLIYNEQFF	TGTGCCAGCAGTTTTTGGGACACGCTTATTTACAATGAGCAGTTCTTC
NA	NA	TRBV6-1	TRBJ2-7	CASSELFRQWAFYEQYF	TGTGCCAGCAGTGAACTATTTCGACAGTGGGCATTCTACGAGCAGTACTTC
TRBD2	many	TRBV27	TRBJ2-3	CASSFGGGTDTQYF	TGTGCCAGCAGTTTTGGCGGGGGGACAGATACGCAGTATTTT
NA	many	TRBV6-1	TRBJ1-2	CASYFPTGGDNYGYTF	TGTGCCAGTTATTTCCCCACCGGGGGGGACAACTATGGCTACACCTTC
TRBD2	NA	TRBV24-1	TRBJ2-5	CATSDPSGGEETQYF	TGTGCCACCAGTGATCCTAGCGGGGGGGAAGAGACCCAGTACTTC
NA	few	TRBV7-2	TRBJ2-5	CASSFRRTQETQYF	TGTGCCAGCAGCTTCCGACGCACACAAGAGACCCAGTACTTC
NA	few	TRBV19	TRBJ1-1	CASSMGWTEAFF	TGTGCCAGTAGTATGGGTTGGACTGAAGCTTTCTTT
NA	NA	TRBV7-9	TRBJ2-2	CASSLSEYTGELFF	TGTGCCAGCAGCTTATCGGAGTACACCGGGGAGCTGTTTTTT
NA	few	TRBV6-1	TRBJ1-4	CASSASGATNEKLFF	TGTGCCAGCAGTGCCTCAGGGGCCACTAATGAAAAACTGTTTTTT
TRBD1	many	TRBV7-8	TRBJ2-7	CASSLERQGAHEQYF	TGTGCCAGCAGCTTAGAGAGGCAGGGGGCCCACGAGCAGTACTTC
NA	many	TRBV12-3/TRBV12-4	TRBJ2-5	CASSLRPEIGTQYF	TGTGCCAGCAGTTTGAGACCCGAGATTGGAACCCAGTACTTC
TRBD1	NA	TRBV9	TRBJ1-1	CASSDRDRPNTEAFF	TGTGCCAGCAGCGACCGGGACAGACCGAACACTGAAGCTTTCTTT
NA	NA	TRBV5-5	TRBJ2-3	CASSPSQGIAPDTQYF	TGTGCCAGCAGCCCGAGCCAGGGAATCGCTCCTGATACGCAGTATTTT
NA	many	TRBV7-9	TRBJ1-4	CASNFNREKLFF	TGTGCCAGCAACTTTAACAGGGAAAAACTGTTTTTT
TRBD2	NA	TRBV20-1	TRBJ2-3	CSARGGSGGYTDTQYF	TGCAGTGCTAGAGGTGGTAGCGGGGGTTACACAGATACGCAGTATTTT
NA	NA	TRBV9	TRBJ1-1	CASSELPGTEAFF	TGTGCCAGCAGCGAGCTACCCGGCACTGAAGCTTTCTTT
TRBD2	NA	TRBV11-2	TRBJ2-5	CASSSSTSGETQYF	TGTGCCAGCAGCTCGTCGACTAGCGGGGAGACCCAGTACTTC
NA	NA	TRBV7-8	TRBJ2-5	CASSLSTGQETQYF	TGTGCCAGCAGCTTGTCGACAGGCCAAGAGACCCAGTACTTC
NA	NA	TRBV10-3	TRBJ1-1	CAISLDAGATEAFF	TGTGCCATCAGCCTGGACGCCGGCGCCACTGAAGCTTTCTTT
NA	NA	TRBV4-1	TRBJ1-5	CASSQVNREHQPQHF	TGCGCCAGCAGCCAAGTAAACAGGGAACATCAGCCCCAGCATTTT
TRBD2	few	TRBV11-2	TRBJ2-7	CASSLGTMSSYEQYF	TGTGCCAGCAGCCTCGGGACTATGAGCTCCTACGAGCAGTACTTC
NA	few	TRBV5-1	TRBJ1-3	CASSLGGNVGGNTIYF	TGCGCCAGCAGCTTGGGAGGTAACGTCGGGGGAAACACCATATATTTT
NA	NA	TRBV6-2/TRBV6-3	TRBJ1-1	CASSLSGAGAEDFF	TGTGCCAGCAGTTTGTCAGGGGCGGGAGCTGAAGATTTCTTT
TRBD2	NA	TRBV20-1	TRBJ2-5	CSARDPTSGGSGETQYF	TGCAGTGCTAGAGATCCGACTAGCGGGGGGTCAGGGGAGACCCAGTACTTC
NA	NA	TRBV11-2	TRBJ2-3	CASISQLSTDTQYF	TGTGCCAGCATAAGTCAGCTAAGCACAGATACGCAGTATTTT
NA	NA	TRBV6-5	TRBJ1-6	CASRRTENSPLHF	TGTGCCAGCCGTAGGACCGAAAATTCACCCCTCCACTTT
NA	NA	TRBV5-1	TRBJ1-1	CASRKAGLGVTEAFF	TGCGCCAGCAGAAAGGCGGGTTTAGGGGTTACTGAAGCTTTCTTT
NA	NA	TRBV20-1	TRBJ2-3	CSASDRRRTDTQYF	TGCAGTGCTAGTGACCGACGGCGCACAGATACGCAGTATTTT
NA	NA	TRBV5-1	TRBJ1-6	CASSSGGSSYNSPLQF	TGCGCCAGCAGCTCCGGGGGTAGCTCCTATAATTCACCCCTCCAATTT
TRBD1	many	TRBV7-2	TRBJ1-1	CASSPGTVGSEAFF	TGTGCCAGCAGCCCCGGGACAGTGGGATCCGAAGCTTTCTTT